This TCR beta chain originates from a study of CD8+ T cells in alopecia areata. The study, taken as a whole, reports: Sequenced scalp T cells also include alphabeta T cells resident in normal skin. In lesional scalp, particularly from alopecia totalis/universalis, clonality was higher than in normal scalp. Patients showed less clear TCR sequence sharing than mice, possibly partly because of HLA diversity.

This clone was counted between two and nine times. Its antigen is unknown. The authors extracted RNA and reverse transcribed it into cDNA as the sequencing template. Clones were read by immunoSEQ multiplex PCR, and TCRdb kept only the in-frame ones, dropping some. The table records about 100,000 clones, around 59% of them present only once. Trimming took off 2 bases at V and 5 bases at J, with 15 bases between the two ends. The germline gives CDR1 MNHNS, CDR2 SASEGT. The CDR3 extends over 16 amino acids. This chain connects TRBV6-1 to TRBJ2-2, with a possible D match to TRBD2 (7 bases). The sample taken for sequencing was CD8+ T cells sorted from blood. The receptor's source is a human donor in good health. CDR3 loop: CASSESKQGGTGELFF. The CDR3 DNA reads TGTGCCAGCAGTGAATCTAAACAGGGAGGGACCGGGGAGCTGTTTTTT.